This section outlines one T cell receptor beta chain sequence together with its context. As yet, its antigen is unknown. A read error is possible here, since a much larger clone lies one base away. Time point described: healthy volunteer bleed at 6 weeks. The authors extracted total RNA from unfractionated whole blood. Individual cDNA molecules each carried unique molecular identifiers attached by the library. Per the original methods: A per-sample median of about 94,000 TCRs was observed, with counts ranging from about 20,000 to 750,000. One entry per CDR3 protein results from TCRdb running MiXCR on the RACE reads. It is TCRdb's table, rather than the study itself, that gives the V and J calls and clone size. The sample lists fewer than 85,000 distinct CDR3 sequences, approximately 8% occurring once. The data originate from a study of human T cells and chemical hapten exposure. Whole-study results and caveats: Among TCRs, those above 1 in 1000 frequency were unaffected by DPC sensitization.

This CDR3 region has 15 residues. The germline V gene encodes CDR1 LNHDA and CDR2 SQIVND (reference sequence). The V and J ends lost 5 bases and 7 bases respectively, with 17 bases between them. The source is a male donor in good health. Some clones in this sample may be carry-over from other donors' samples. Sequenced input: whole blood. The chain employs TRBV19 and TRBJ1-4; the D is unclear. In nucleotides, the CDR3 is TGTGCCAGTAGTCGCCGAGCGCAAGCTAGTGAAAAACTGTTTTTT. Translating it yields CASSRRAQASEKLFF. The variable domain in full, with the rest retrieved from reference TRBV19 and TRBJ1-4, is DGGITQSPKYLFRKEGQNVTLSCEQNLNHDAMYWYRQDPGQGLRLIYYSQIVNDFQKGDIAEGYSVSREKKESFPLTVTSAQKNPTAFYLCASSRRAQASEKLFFGSGTQLSVL.